These 5 T cell receptor beta chains were sequenced from one sample in a study of regulatory T cells in long-lasting Graves disease. TCR beta libraries were built with iRepertoire HTBI primers and Arm-PCR of CDR3 regions. Each CDR3 protein is one row after TCRdb ran MiXCR on the multiplex PCR reads. The sample records 300,000 or so distinct CDR3 sequences, about 20% being singletons. Indicated time point: persistent/refractory GD, antithyroid drugs over 5 years with positive TRAb. There was RNA extracted from PBMCs, and the TCR library was made from it. Sequencing used peripheral blood mononuclear cells (PBMCs), obtained when the disease was refractory, from a patient treated with antithyroid drugs. These receptors all stem from a female donor with Graves disease.

The rearrangement joins TRBV4-2 to TRBJ1-4, with TRBD1 as a possible D gene (6 bases). CDR3 length equals 16 residues. V gave up 0 bases and J gave up 6 bases, with 14 bases separating them. Germline CDR1 reads LGHNA; CDR2 reads YNFKEQ. CDR3 loop: CASSQDPDSGYEKLFF. The CDR3 nucleotides are TGTGCCAGCAGCCAAGATCCGGACAGTGGGTATGAAAAACTGTTTTTT.

This clonotype appeared many times. The V and J genes are TRBV24-1 and TRBJ1-1, with a possible D match to TRBD1 (6 bases). V was trimmed by 3 bases and J by 6 bases, leaving 10 bases between them. The germline CDR1 and CDR2 sequences are KGHDR and SFDVKD. The CDR3 totals 13 residues. The CDR3 region has the DNA TGTGCCACCAGTGATGCCGGACAGCCTGAAGCTTTCTTT. It codes for CATSDAGQPEAFF.

This clonotype was seen a few times. V and J are TRBV7-2 and TRBJ1-2; 9 nucleotides match TRBD1. Germline V gene lookup returns CDR1 SGHTA and CDR2 FQGNSA. Trimming cost V 6 bases and J 3 bases; bases outside gene matches: 5. The CDR3 spans 14 residues. In DNA, the CDR3 is TGTGCCAGCAGTACAGGGGGCCTGCACTATGGCTACACCTTC. Translating gives CASSTGGLHYGYTF. Complete variable domain (other parts from reference TRBV7-2 and TRBJ1-2): GAGVSQSPSNKVTEKGKDVELRCDPISGHTALYWYRQSLGQGLEFLIYFQGNSAPDKSGLPSDRFSAERTGGSVSTLTIQRTQQEDSAVYLCASSTGGLHYGYTFGSGTRLTVV.

This clonotype was picked up many times. The chain employs TRBV27 and TRBJ1-2; D perhaps matches TRBD1 (5 bases). The CDR3 consists of 14 residues. Looked up from germline, CDR1 is MNHEY and CDR2 is SMNVEV (reference sequence). V dropped 6 bases and J dropped 4 bases, with 15 bases sitting between them. The CDR3 region has the DNA TGTGCCAGCAGGGACTCTGTGGGGACCTATGGCTACACCTTC. Its translation is CASRDSVGTYGYTF.

In its sample, this clonotype was seen a few times. The chain couples TRBV3-1 to TRBJ1-1, with 8 bases that match TRBD1. J lost 11 bases, V lost 1 base, and 3 bases had no gene match. The CDR3 consists of 12 residues. Germline V gives CDR1 LGHDT, CDR2 YNNKEL (reference sequence). In DNA form, the CDR3 reads TGTGCCAGCAGCCAAGGAACAGGGGGGGCTTTCTTT. Translation: CASSQGTGGAFF.